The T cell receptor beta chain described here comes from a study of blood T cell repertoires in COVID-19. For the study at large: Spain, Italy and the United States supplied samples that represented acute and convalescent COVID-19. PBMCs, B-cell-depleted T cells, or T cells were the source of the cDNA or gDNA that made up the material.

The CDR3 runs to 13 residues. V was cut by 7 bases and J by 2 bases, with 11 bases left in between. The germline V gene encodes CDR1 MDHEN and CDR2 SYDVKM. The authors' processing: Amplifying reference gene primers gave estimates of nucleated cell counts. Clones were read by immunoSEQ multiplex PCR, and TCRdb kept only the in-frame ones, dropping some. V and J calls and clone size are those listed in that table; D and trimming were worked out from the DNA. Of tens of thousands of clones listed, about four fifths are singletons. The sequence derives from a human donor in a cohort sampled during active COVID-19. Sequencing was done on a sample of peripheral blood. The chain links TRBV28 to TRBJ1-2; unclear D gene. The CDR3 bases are TGTGCCAGCACCCTCTCGAGGAACTATGGCTACACCTTC. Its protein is CASTLSRNYGYTF.